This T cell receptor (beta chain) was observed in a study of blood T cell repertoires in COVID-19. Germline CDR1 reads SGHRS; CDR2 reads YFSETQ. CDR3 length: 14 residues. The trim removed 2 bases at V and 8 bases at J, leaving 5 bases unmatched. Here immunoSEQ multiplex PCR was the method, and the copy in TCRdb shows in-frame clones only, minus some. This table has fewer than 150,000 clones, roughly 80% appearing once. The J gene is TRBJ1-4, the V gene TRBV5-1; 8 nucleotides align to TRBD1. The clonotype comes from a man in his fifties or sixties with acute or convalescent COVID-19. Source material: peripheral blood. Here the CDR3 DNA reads TGCGCCAGCAGCTTTGGGACAGGAGGCGAAAAACTGTTTTTT. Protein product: CASSFGTGGEKLFF.